This TCR beta chain was sequenced in a study of a mutant IDH1 vaccine in newly diagnosed glioma (dated by TCRdb to about 2021). For context, the study as a whole: Eight vaccinations were administered to patients in weeks 1, 3, 5, 7, 11, 15, 19 and 23, corresponding to visits V03 through V10. Vaccination was initiated 4-6 weeks after radiotherapy alone, or concurrently with temozolomide cycles in the chemotherapy-containing groups. Of the approximately 34 treated patients, about 62% were male and roughly 38% were female, and a mean age of roughly 40 years was recorded. Before enrollment, most patients had been given radiochemotherapy with temozolomide as standard therapy, while the rest had received either radiotherapy alone or temozolomide alone. Peripheral blood was collected at six visits: V03 (baseline), V05, V07, V10, V12 and V13. Longitudinal TCRB deep sequencing was done for about two dozen treated patients, wherever samples were available for exploratory analyses.

At least ten counts were recorded for this clone. No antigen is known for it. No base-level quality is on record; no much larger clone is a single base apart. V is clipped by 0 bases and J by 4 bases, and the sequence between their germline boundaries is 7 bases long. CDR1 and CDR2 are drawn from the germline V gene (reference sequence): MNHNY, SVGAGI. The CDR3, from cysteine to phenylalanine, totals 14 residues. The CDR3 DNA has 42 bases and is translated from base 1. The time point label here, explained by the study, means: week 5, during vaccination. Each vaccine dose was 300 ug of a 20-mer mutant IDH1 peptide in Montanide, given subcutaneously with topical imiquimod. Donors had newly diagnosed WHO grade 3 or 4 IDH1-mutant astrocytomas with loss of nuclear ATRX. The samples were drawn from NOA16, a multicentre, single-arm, open-label phase I trial in Germany that tested a mutant IDH1 peptide vaccine in humans for the first time. Genomic DNA for TCRB sequencing was extracted from EDTA blood using the DNeasy Blood and Tissue Kit.

Summary of the overall study and its limitations: Vaccine-induced immune responses across multiple MHC alleles were detected in 90% to 95% of patients. Pseudoprogression appeared unrelated to alterations in the top peripheral T cell clonotypes detected by TCRB sequencing. According to the authors, sample limitations meant that analyses of patient blood samples could not be reproduced. Availability determined which PBMC samples were chosen for TCRB deep sequencing.

Libraries were made using the immunoSEQ multiplex PCR assay. Rearranged TCR beta chain sequences were amplified with the hsTCRB Kit following the manufacturer's protocol. TCRB libraries were sequenced on an Illumina MiSeq. The authors processed their data as follows. Demultiplexing, trimming and gene mapping were performed with the kit vendor's proprietary platform. TCRdb took over this immuneACCESS table, retaining in-frame rearrangements with V and J assigned. Such tables are incomplete; in checked studies, under half of the missing clones stem from an unresolved V gene, and the remainder is unexplained. V, J and clone size are taken as reported in that table, and D and trimming were inferred from the DNA itself. This sample is represented by fewer than 35,000 clones; around 60% of them were singletons. The ten largest clones represent 9.5% to 12% of the sample.

The sample was PBMCs, taken from a glioma patient whose treatment included an IDH1 peptide vaccine. The sequence links TRBV6-6 to TRBJ2-1, and TRBD2 may be the D gene, going by 5 matching bases. The sequence was collected from a woman aged 18-30 years with glioma. The DNA sequence is as follows: TGTGCCAGCAGTTACTCGCGGGTTTACAATGAGCAGTTCTTC. Translated, it gives CASSYSRVYNEQFF.